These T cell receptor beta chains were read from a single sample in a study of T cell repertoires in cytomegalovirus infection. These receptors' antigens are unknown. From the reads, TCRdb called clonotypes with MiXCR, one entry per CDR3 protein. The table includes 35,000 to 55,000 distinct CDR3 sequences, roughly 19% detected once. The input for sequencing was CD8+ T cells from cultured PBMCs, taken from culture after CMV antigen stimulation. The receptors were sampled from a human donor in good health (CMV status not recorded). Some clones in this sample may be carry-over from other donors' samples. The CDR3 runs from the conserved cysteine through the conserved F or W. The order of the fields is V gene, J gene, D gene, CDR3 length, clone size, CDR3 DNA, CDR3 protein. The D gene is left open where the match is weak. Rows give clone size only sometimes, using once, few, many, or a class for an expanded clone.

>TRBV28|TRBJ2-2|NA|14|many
TGTGCCAGCAGTTTATACAGGAACACCGGGGAGCTGTTTTTT
CASSLYRNTGELFF
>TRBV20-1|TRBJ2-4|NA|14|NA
TGCAGTGCAAGTCAGCGGGCCACCAAAAACATTCAGTACTTC
CSASQRATKNIQYF
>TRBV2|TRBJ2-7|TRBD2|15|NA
TGTGCCAGCAGTGTATGGCGGGGGGGAACCTACGAGCAGTACTTC
CASSVWRGGTYEQYF
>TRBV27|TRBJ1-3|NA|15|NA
TGTGCCAGCAGTTTATCGGGAGCGCCCGGAAACACCATATATTTT
CASSLSGAPGNTIYF
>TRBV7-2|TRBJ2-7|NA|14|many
TGTGCCAGCAGCTCACAGGGAGCCGACAACGAGCAGTACTTC
CASSSQGADNEQYF
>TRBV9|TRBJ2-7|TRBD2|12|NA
TGTGCCAGCAGCGTAGGCGCGGGGGAGCCGTACTTC
CASSVGAGEPYF
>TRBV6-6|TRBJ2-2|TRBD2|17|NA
TGTGCCAGCAGTTTCCCGACTAGCGCCCCTAACACCGGGGAGCTGTTTTTT
CASSFPTSAPNTGELFF
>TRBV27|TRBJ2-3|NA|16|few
TGTGCCAGCAGTTCGCCCCGGGACTCTCTCACAGATACGCAGTATTTT
CASSSPRDSLTDTQYF
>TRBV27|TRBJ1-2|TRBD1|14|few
TGTGCCAGCAGTCCTCCGGACAGGGGGCATGGCTACACCTTC
CASSPPDRGHGYTF
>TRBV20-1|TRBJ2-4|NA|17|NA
TGCAGTGCGACGGAATATTTAGCGTACAGGACGAGGGGCATTCAGTACTTC
CSATEYLAYRTRGIQYF
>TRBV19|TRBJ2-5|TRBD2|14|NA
TGTGCCAGTAGTCCCGGGACTAGCGAAGAGACCCAGTACTTC
CASSPGTSEETQYF
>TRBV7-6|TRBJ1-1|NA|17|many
TGTGCCAGCAGTCTCGATCCCCTGGATTCCGGGAACACTGAAGCTTTCTTT
CASSLDPLDSGNTEAFF
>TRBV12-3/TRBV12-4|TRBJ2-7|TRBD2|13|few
TGTGCCAGCTGGACTAGCGGAACCTACGAGCAGTACTTC
CASWTSGTYEQYF
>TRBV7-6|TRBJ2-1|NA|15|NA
TGTGCCAGCAGCTTTACGGCAGGGGCTTACAATGAGCAGTTCTTC
CASSFTAGAYNEQFF
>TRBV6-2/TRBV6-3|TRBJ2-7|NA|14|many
TGTGCCAGCAGTTATTGGAGGCGCGGGGACGAGCAGTACTTC
CASSYWRRGDEQYF
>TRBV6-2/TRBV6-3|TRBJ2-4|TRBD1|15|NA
TGTGCCAGCAGATTACCCGGGACAGGGAAAAACATTCAGTACTTC
CASRLPGTGKNIQYF
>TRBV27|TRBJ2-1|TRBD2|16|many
TGTGCCAGCAGTCCACCCTCCGGGACTAGAGTCAATGAGCAGTTCTTC
CASSPPSGTRVNEQFF
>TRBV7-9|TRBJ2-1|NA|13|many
TGTGCCAGCAGCCTAATAGATCCAAATGAGCAGTTCTTC
CASSLIDPNEQFF
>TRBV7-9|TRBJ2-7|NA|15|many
TGTGCCAGCAGCTTAGTTCGGGGGCCTTCCTACGAGCAGTACTTC
CASSLVRGPSYEQYF
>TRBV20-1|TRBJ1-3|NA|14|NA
TGCAGTGCGGAGGGGGGGGATTCTGGAAACACCATATATTTT
CSAEGGDSGNTIYF
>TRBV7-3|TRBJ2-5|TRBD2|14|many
TGTGCCAGCAGCCAAAGCCCGGGAGGGGAGACCCAGTACTTC
CASSQSPGGETQYF
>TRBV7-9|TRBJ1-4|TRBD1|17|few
TGTGCCAGCAGCGCCGGGACAGGGGGCGCAACTAATGAAAAACTGTTTTTT
CASSAGTGGATNEKLFF
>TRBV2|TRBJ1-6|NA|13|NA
TGTGCCAGCAGTCGACTTCTGAATTCACCCCTCCACTTT
CASSRLLNSPLHF
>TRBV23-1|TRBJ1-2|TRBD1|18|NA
TGCGCCAGCAGTCAATCGGGGCTTGAGGGGGCTTTTGGCTATGGCTACACCTTC
CASSQSGLEGAFGYGYTF
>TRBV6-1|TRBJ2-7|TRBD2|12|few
TGTGCCAGCAGCCCGGGGACTAGCTGGCAGTACTTC
CASSPGTSWQYF
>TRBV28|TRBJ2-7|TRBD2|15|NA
TGTGCCAGCAGACCGGGACTAGCGGGGATGGGCGAGCAGTACTTC
CASRPGLAGMGEQYF
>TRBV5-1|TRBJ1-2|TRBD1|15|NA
TGCGCCAGCAGCTTGGTCGGCAGGGGGGACTATGGCTACACCTTC
CASSLVGRGDYGYTF
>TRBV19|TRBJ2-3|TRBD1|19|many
TGTGCCAGTAGTACAGGGACAGGGAAACCCATCCTGACGACAGATACGCAGTATTTT
CASSTGTGKPILTTDTQYF
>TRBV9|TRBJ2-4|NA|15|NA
TGTGCCAGCAGCGTAGCAGGGGACGAGGGGGACATTCAGTACTTC
CASSVAGDEGDIQYF
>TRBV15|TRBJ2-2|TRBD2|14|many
TGTGCCACCAGCAGCGGGACTAGCGTCGGGGAGCTGTTTTTT
CATSSGTSVGELFF
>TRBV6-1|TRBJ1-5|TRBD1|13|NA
TGTGCCAGCAGGAAGGGACAGAATCAGCCCCAGCATTTT
CASRKGQNQPQHF
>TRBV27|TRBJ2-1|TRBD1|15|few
TGTGCCAGCTCGAAGGGGGCTTACGTTTACAATGAGCAGTTCTTC
CASSKGAYVYNEQFF
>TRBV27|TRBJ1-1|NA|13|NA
TGTGCCAGCAGTTTTGGGCAGAACGCTGAAGCTTTCTTT
CASSFGQNAEAFF
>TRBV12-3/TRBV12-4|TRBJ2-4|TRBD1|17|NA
TGTGCCAGCAGCTCAGGGGACAGAATACTAGCCAAAAACATTCAGTACTTC
CASSSGDRILAKNIQYF
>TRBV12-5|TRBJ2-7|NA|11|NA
TGTGCTAGTGGCGATAATTACGAGCAGTACTTC
CASGDNYEQYF
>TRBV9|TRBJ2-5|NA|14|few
TGTGCCAGCAGCGTACCGGGACCCCAAGAGACCCAGTACTTC
CASSVPGPQETQYF
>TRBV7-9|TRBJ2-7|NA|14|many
TGTGCCAGCAGCAAGCCGGGAATCCCTTACGAGCAGTACTTC
CASSKPGIPYEQYF
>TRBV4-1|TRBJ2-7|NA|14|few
TGCGCCAGCAGCCAAGATACAGGAACCTACGAGCAGTACTTC
CASSQDTGTYEQYF
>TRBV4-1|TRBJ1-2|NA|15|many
TGCGCCAGCAGCCAAGCACTGACTGATGCCTATGGCTACACCTTC
CASSQALTDAYGYTF
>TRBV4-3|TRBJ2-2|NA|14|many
TGCGCCAGCAGCACTGACTTGTGGGCGGGGGAGCTGTTTTTT
CASSTDLWAGELFF
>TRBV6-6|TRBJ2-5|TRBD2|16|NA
TGTGCCAGCAGTTACTCCGAGCGGGAGGGTATAGAGACCCAGTACTTC
CASSYSEREGIETQYF
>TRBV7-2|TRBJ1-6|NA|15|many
TGTGCCAGCAGCTTATGGAGTGGGGCTAATTCACCCCTCCACTTT
CASSLWSGANSPLHF
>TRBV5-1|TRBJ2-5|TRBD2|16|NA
TGCGCCAGCAGCTATGGACTAGCGGGGGCCGGAGAGACCCAGTACTTC
CASSYGLAGAGETQYF